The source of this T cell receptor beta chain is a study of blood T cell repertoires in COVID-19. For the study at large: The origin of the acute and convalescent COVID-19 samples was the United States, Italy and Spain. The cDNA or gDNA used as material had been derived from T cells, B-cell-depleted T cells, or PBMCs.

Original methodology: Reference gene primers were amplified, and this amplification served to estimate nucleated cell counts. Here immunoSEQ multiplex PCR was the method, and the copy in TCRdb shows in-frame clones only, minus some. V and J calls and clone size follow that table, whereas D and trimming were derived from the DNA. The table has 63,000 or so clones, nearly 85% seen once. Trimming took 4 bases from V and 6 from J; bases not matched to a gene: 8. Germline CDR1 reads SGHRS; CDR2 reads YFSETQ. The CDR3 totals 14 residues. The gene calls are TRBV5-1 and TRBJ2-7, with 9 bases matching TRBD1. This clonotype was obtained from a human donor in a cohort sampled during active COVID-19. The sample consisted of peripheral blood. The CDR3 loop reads CASSVGQGGLEQYF. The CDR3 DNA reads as TGCGCCAGCAGCGTGGGACAGGGTGGGCTCGAGCAGTACTTC.